The clone carrying this T cell receptor beta chain was seen once. The data were obtained in a study of T cell responses to AZD1222 COVID-19 vaccine. TCRdb keeps only in-frame clones here, not all; method: immunoSEQ multiplex PCR. The sample records about 130,000 clones, 93% being singletons. Source: peripheral blood, taken on day 0 of AZD1222 vaccination. The clonotype comes from an adult in good health.

The CDR3 DNA sequence: TGTGCCAGCAGCTTAGAACAGATCACAGATACGCAGTATTTT. This codes for CASSLEQITDTQYF. The chain couples TRBV7-2 to TRBJ2-3; D remains unclear. CDR3 length equals 14 residues. Trimming shortened V by 1 base and J by 2 bases, and 7 bases separated the two germline ends. CDR1 is SGHTA and CDR2 is FQGNSA in the germline V gene.